These 25 T cell receptor beta chains were sequenced from one sample in a study of control samples from healthy donors and cancer patients. This table comes from immunoSEQ multiplex PCR, and its TCRdb copy is limited to in-frame clones, with some not included. The table lists 100,000 to 150,000 clones, approximately 92% of them singletons. Sequencing was performed on PBMCs. These receptors all stem from a man at least 80 years old with head and neck cancer.

The V gene is TRBV6-5, the J gene TRBJ1-2; D is possibly TRBD1 (6 bases). In germline, CDR1 is MNHEY, CDR2 SVGAGI. Trimming took 6 bases from V and 7 from J, leaving 9 bases between them. This CDR3 comprises 11 residues. CDR3 region: CASSGGSGYTF. The DNA for the CDR3 is TGTGCCAGCAGCGGGGGCTCTGGCTACACCTTC.

The rearrangement joins TRBV6-5 to TRBJ2-1; D gene ambiguous. CDR3 length: 15 amino acids. V lost 0 bases and J 5 bases, leaving 11 bases between the germline ends. The germline gives CDR1 MNHEY, CDR2 SVGAGI. CDR3: CASSYSRHPDNEQFF. CDR3 DNA: TGTGCCAGCAGTTACTCGAGGCACCCTGACAATGAGCAGTTCTTC.

The V call is TRBV6-5, the J call TRBJ1-5; D not certain. This CDR3 has 13 residues. The V end lost 6 bases, the J end lost 2 bases, and 8 bases lay between the germline ends. Germline V gene sequence: CDR1 MNHEY, CDR2 SVGAGI. The CDR3 here is CASRSGGNQPQHF. DNA of the CDR3: TGTGCCAGCAGATCGGGTGGCAATCAGCCCCAGCATTTT.

The chain links TRBV4-1 to TRBJ2-7; TRBD1 matches 7 bases. With 4 bases clipped from V and 3 bases from J, the junction kept 6 bases outside the gene matches. The CDR3 runs 14 residues. From germline, CDR1 is MGHRA and CDR2 YSYEKL. The CDR3 spells CASSPWDSLYEQYF. DNA for the CDR3: TGCGCCAGCAGCCCCTGGGACAGCCTCTACGAGCAGTACTTC.

This chain uses TRBV2 with TRBJ1-2, with a possible D match to TRBD1 (5 bases). The CDR3 has 12 amino acids. Germline V gene lookup returns CDR1 SNHLY and CDR2 FYNNEI. V gave up 2 bases and J gave up 7 bases, with 8 bases separating them. The CDR3 DNA reads TGTGCCAGCAGTGAACGCAGGGCTGGCTACACCTTC. Translated: CASSERRAGYTF.

The chain combines TRBV18 with TRBJ1-2; D is ambiguous. Per germline, CDR1 KGHSH and CDR2 LQKENI. The CDR3 covers 12 residues. V lost 2 bases and J lost 6, with 7 bases in between. This CDR3 reads CASSPTGNGYTF. Here the CDR3 DNA reads TGTGCCAGCTCACCAACGGGGAATGGCTACACCTTC.

The rearrangement joins TRBV6-5 to TRBJ2-5; the D gene is possibly TRBD1 (6 bases). Trimming cost V 2 bases and J 5 bases, with 12 bases left between them. The germline gives CDR1 MNHEY, CDR2 SVGAGI. This CDR3 region has 14 residues. The CDR3 spells CASSYTRQAETQYF. Written as DNA, the CDR3 is TGTGCCAGCAGTTACACTCGACAGGCCGAGACCCAGTACTTC.

The V and J genes are TRBV9 and TRBJ2-1; 7 nucleotides align to TRBD2. With V trimmed by 1 base and J by 9 bases, 13 bases remained unmatched. The germline CDR1 and CDR2 sequences are SGDLS and YYNGEE. The CDR3 consists of 16 residues. Here the CDR3 reads CASSVRASGLFGEQFF. DNA of the CDR3: TGTGCCAGCAGCGTAAGGGCTAGCGGACTCTTTGGTGAGCAGTTCTTC.

The CDR3 reads CASRRGGNTGELFF. CDR3 DNA sequence: TGTGCCAGCAGGAGGGGGGGGAACACCGGGGAGCTGTTTTTT. J is TRBJ2-2 and V is TRBV2; TRBD2 might be the D (7 bases). This CDR3 contains 14 residues. Germline V gene sequence: CDR1 SNHLY, CDR2 FYNNEI. The V end lost 6 bases, the J end lost 1 base, and 9 bases lay between the germline ends.

This sequence joins TRBV19 and TRBJ1-5, with 7 bases that match TRBD1. V dropped 6 bases and J dropped 2; count of bases not matched to a gene: 10. Germline CDR1 and CDR2: LNHDA and SQIVND (reference sequence). The CDR3 totals 16 residues. The CDR3 region is CASRGGQTRGNQPQHF. CDR3 DNA sequence: TGTGCCAGTAGAGGGGGACAGACGAGGGGCAATCAGCCCCAGCATTTT. The full variable domain, completed using reference TRBV19 and TRBJ1-5, is DGGITQSPKYLFRKEGQNVTLSCEQNLNHDAMYWYRQDPGQGLRLIYYSQIVNDFQKGDIAEGYSVSREKKESFPLTVTSAQKNPTAFYLCASRGGQTRGNQPQHFGDGTRLSIL.

The chain carries TRBV2 and TRBJ1-1, with a tentative D call TRBD1 (6 bases). V was trimmed by 7 bases and J by 5 bases, leaving 20 bases between them. Germline CDR1 and CDR2: SNHLY and FYNNEI. This CDR3 is 15 amino acids long. CDR3 sequence: CASNRALGGFTEAFF. The CDR3 DNA is TGTGCCAGCAACAGGGCGCTAGGGGGTTTTACTGAAGCTTTCTTT.

V and J are TRBV19 and TRBJ2-2, with D possibly being TRBD1 or TRBD2 (5 bases each). Germline assignment: CDR1 LNHDA and CDR2 SQIVND (reference sequence). The V and J ends lost 5 bases and 8 bases respectively, with 15 bases between them. The CDR3 loop spans 14 amino acids. The CDR3 is CASSLPGTRGELFF. The CDR3 DNA follows: TGTGCCAGTAGTCTCCCCGGGACCCGTGGGGAGCTGTTTTTT.

The genes are TRBV5-4 and TRBJ1-2, with D maybe TRBD1 (5 bases). Trimming removed 1 base at V and 5 bases at J, with 12 bases between. The CDR3 is 14 amino acids. In germline, CDR1 is SGHNT, CDR2 YYREEE (reference sequence). This chain's CDR3 is CASSLSRGEYGYTF. The CDR3 DNA reads as TGTGCCAGCAGCTTGAGCCGGGGGGAATATGGCTACACCTTC.

V usage is TRBV5-4 and J usage is TRBJ1-2; D remains ambiguous. This CDR3 has 14 residues. Per germline, CDR1 SGHNT and CDR2 YYREEE (reference sequence). V was shortened by 0 bases and J by 4 bases, with 10 bases between the two germline ends. The CDR3 coding sequence is TGTGCCAGCAGCTTGGTATCGCTTGGCTATGGCTACACCTTC. It is translated as CASSLVSLGYGYTF.

The genes are TRBV7-2 and TRBJ2-5; D uncertain. Trimming removed 5 bases at V and 5 bases at J, with 9 bases between. The CDR3 sequence is 12 residues long. Germline V lookup: CDR1 SGHTA, CDR2 FQGNSA. The CDR3 DNA is TGTGCCAGCAGCCCGACGCGGGAGACCCAGTACTTC. It is translated as CASSPTRETQYF.

This clone was observed a single time. The V gene is TRBV6-6, the J gene TRBJ1-1; the match to TRBD1 covers 10 bases. With 6 bases clipped from V and 5 bases from J, the junction kept 6 bases outside the gene matches. This CDR3 contains 14 residues. In germline, CDR1 is MNHNY, CDR2 SVGAGI (reference sequence). CDR3 residues: CASRRQGAGTEAFF. The CDR3 nucleotides are TGTGCCAGCAGGAGACAGGGGGCAGGGACTGAAGCTTTCTTT.

This rearrangement joins TRBV7-9 to TRBJ1-1; 7 nucleotides align to TRBD1. Germline V gene sequence: CDR1 SEHNR, CDR2 FQNEAQ (reference sequence). The CDR3 is made up of 14 amino acids. With V trimmed by 1 base and J by 3 bases, 2 bases remained unmatched. The CDR3 DNA reads as TGTGCCAGCAGCTTAGGGGGACAGCACACTGAAGCTTTCTTT. Its protein product is CASSLGGQHTEAFF.

The chain is built from TRBV27 and TRBJ1-4; tentative D call: TRBD1 (5 bases). V was cut by 7 bases and J by 7 bases, with 13 bases left in between. The length of the CDR3 is 13 residues. The germline gives CDR1 MNHEY, CDR2 SMNVEV (reference sequence). In DNA form, the CDR3 reads TGTGCCAGCACAGGGAAATGGGGTGAAAAACTGTTTTTT. Its translation is CASTGKWGEKLFF.

J is TRBJ2-3 and V is TRBV29-1; D call uncertain. The V gene's germline CDR1 is SQVTM and CDR2 ANQGSEA. This CDR3 comprises 15 residues. V lost 6 bases to trimming and J lost 3 bases, with 19 bases between them. The chain's CDR3 is CSVWAPNAGTDTQYF. The CDR3 nucleotides read TGCAGCGTGTGGGCCCCGAATGCTGGAACAGATACGCAGTATTTT.

V and J are TRBV10-2 and TRBJ2-2; 9 nucleotides agree with TRBD1. CDR3 length: 16 amino acids. Germline V gene sequence: CDR1 WSHSY, CDR2 SAAADI. V lost 6 bases, J lost 2 bases, and 7 bases stayed unmatched. CDR3 protein: CASRYPGQGNTGELFF. DNA of the CDR3: TGCGCCAGCAGATATCCGGGACAGGGCAACACCGGGGAGCTGTTTTTT.

V and J are TRBV11-3 and TRBJ2-2; 7 nucleotides match TRBD1. The CDR3 spans 16 residues. The J segment lost 1 base and the V segment lost 5 bases, leaving 7 bases of the junction unmatched. The germline CDR1 and CDR2 sequences are SGHNT and YENEEA. The DNA of the CDR3 is TGTGCCAGCAGCGACAGGCACAGGGGGAACACCGGGGAGCTGTTTTTT. It translates to CASSDRHRGNTGELFF.

The chain is built from TRBV5-1 and TRBJ2-6; D is unresolved. Trimming pared 7 bases from V and 2 bases from J, leaving 10 bases between. The CDR3 has 14 amino acids. The V gene's germline CDR1 is SGHRS and CDR2 YFSETQ. CDR3 nucleotides: TGCGCCAGCGGGCTATTTGCTGGGGCCAACGTCCTGACTTTC. Residues: CASGLFAGANVLTF.

J is TRBJ1-1 and V is TRBV30, with no clear D. The CDR3 runs 13 residues. Germline lookup yields CDR1 GTSNPN and CDR2 SVGIG (reference sequence). V shed 0 bases and J shed 6 bases, with 11 bases lying between them. The CDR3 loop reads CAWSVGMEAEAFF. The CDR3 nucleotides read TGTGCCTGGAGTGTGGGCATGGAGGCTGAAGCTTTCTTT.

The chain combines TRBV5-1 with TRBJ1-6; D is uncertain. Germline lookup yields CDR1 SGHRS and CDR2 YFSETQ. The CDR3 extends over 19 amino acids. Deletions cut 1 base from V and 9 bases from J, with 26 bases between. The CDR3 here is CASSLLAVDSLVGSSPLHF. In nucleotides, the CDR3 is TGCGCCAGCAGCTTGTTGGCAGTGGATTCTCTTGTTGGCAGTTCACCCCTCCACTTT.

J is TRBJ2-7 and V is TRBV30; 8 bases match TRBD1. Germline loops: CDR1 GTSNPN, CDR2 SVGIG (reference sequence). V shed 5 bases, J shed 4 bases, and the junction held 7 bases outside the gene matches. The CDR3 is made up of 13 amino acids. The CDR3 DNA reads as TGTGCCTGGGGACAGGGACTTGGGTACGAGCAGTACTTC. Its protein product is CAWGQGLGYEQYF.